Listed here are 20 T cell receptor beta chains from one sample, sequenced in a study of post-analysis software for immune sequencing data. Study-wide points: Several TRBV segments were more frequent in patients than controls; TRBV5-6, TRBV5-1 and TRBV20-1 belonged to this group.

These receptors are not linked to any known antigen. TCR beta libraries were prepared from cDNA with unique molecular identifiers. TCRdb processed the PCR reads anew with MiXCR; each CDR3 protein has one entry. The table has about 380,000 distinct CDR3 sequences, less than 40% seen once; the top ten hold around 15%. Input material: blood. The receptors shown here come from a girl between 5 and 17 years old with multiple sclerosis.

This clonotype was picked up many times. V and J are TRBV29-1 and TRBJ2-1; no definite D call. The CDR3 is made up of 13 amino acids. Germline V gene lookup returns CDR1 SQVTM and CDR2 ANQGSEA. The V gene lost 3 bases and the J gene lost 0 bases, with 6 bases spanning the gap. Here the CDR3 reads CSVDWSSYNEQFF. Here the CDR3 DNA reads TGCAGCGTTGACTGGAGCTCCTACAATGAGCAGTTCTTC.

The CDR3 nucleotides read TGCAGTGCTTCCAGCGGGGGGGCGAAAAACATTCAGTACTTC. Translating gives CSASSGGAKNIQYF. This chain connects TRBV20-1 to TRBJ2-4, with 10 bases identical to TRBD2. With 5 bases clipped from V and 4 bases from J, the junction kept 5 bases outside the gene matches. The germline V gene has CDR1 DFQATT and CDR2 SNEGSKA (reference sequence). The CDR3 is 14 amino acids.

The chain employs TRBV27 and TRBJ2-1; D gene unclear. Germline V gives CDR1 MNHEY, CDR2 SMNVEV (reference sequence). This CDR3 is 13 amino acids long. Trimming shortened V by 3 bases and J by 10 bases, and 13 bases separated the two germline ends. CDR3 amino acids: CASSFLTTYEQFF. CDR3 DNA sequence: TGTGCCAGCAGTTTCCTTACCACCTACGAGCAGTTCTTC.

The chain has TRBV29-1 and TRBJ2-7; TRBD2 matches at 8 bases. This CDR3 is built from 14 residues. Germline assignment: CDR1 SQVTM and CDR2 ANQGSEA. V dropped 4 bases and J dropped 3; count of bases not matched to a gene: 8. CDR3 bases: TGCAGCGTTGCTCCGGGACTAGGACTCTACGAGCAGTACTTC. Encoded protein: CSVAPGLGLYEQYF.

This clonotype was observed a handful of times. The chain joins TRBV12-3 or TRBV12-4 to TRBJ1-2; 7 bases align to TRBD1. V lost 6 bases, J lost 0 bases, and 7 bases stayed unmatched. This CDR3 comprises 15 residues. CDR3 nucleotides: TGTGCCAGCAGCCCTGGACAGGTAGCTAACTATGGCTACACCTTC. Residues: CASSPGQVANYGYTF.

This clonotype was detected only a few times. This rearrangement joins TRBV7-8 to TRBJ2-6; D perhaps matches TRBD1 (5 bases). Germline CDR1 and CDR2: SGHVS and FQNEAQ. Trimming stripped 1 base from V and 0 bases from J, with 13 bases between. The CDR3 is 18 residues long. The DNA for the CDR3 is TGTGCCAGCAGCTTAGTCCACAGGCTGTACTCTGGGGCCAACGTCCTGACTTTC. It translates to CASSLVHRLYSGANVLTF.

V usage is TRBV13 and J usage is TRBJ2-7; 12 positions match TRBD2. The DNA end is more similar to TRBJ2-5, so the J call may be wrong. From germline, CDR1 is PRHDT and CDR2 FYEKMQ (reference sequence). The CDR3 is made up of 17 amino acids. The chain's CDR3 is CASSLTASGGAGETQYF. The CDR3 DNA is TGTGCCAGCAGCTTAACGGCTAGCGGGGGGGCCGGGGAGACCCAGTACTTC.

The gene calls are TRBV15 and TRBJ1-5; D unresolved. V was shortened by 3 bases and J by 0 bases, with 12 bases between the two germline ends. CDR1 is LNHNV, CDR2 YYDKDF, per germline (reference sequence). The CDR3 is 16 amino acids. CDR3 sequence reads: CATSRGREYSNQPQHF. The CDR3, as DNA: TGTGCCACCAGCAGGGGGAGGGAGTATAGCAATCAGCCCCAGCATTTT.

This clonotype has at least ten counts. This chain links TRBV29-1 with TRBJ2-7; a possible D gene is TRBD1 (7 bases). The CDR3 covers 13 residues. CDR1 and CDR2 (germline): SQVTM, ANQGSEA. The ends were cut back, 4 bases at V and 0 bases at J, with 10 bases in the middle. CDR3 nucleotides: TGCAGCGTTGTGGAGGGGGCCTCCTACGAGCAGTACTTC. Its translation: CSVVEGASYEQYF.

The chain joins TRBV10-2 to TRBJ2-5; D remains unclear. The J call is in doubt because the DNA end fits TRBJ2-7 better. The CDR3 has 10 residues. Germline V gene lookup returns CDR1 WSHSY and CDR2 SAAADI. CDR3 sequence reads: CASSESEQYF. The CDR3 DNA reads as TGCGCCAGCAGTGAGTCCGAGCAGTACTTC.

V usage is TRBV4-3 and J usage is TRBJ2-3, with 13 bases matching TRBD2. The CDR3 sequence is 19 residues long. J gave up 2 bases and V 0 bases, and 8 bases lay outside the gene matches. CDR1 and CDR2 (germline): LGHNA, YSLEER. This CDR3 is CASSQDVGTSGVPTDTQYF. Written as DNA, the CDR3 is TGCGCCAGCAGCCAAGATGTCGGGACTAGCGGGGTCCCCACAGATACGCAGTATTTT.

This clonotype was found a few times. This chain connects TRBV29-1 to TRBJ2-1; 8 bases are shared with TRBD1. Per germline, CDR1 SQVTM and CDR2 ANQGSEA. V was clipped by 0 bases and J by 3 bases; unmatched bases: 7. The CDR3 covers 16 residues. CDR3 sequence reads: CSVEDIFGTGYNEQFF. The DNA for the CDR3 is TGCAGCGTTGAAGATATATTCGGGACAGGCTACAATGAGCAGTTCTTC.

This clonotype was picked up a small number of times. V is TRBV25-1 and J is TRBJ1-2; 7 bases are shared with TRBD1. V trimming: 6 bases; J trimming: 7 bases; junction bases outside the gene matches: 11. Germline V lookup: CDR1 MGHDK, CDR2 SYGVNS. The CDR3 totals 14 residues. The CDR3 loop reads CASRAYGTAGGYTF. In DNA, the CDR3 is TGTGCCAGCAGGGCCTATGGGACAGCTGGTGGCTACACCTTC.

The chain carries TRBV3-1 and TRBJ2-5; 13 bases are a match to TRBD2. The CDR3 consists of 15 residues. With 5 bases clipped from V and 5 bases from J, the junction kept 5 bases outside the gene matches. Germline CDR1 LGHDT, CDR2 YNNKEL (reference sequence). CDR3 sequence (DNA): TGTGCCAGCAGCAGACGGACTAGCGGGGGTGAGACCCAGTACTTC. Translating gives CASSRRTSGGETQYF.

For the CDR3, the DNA is TGCGCCAGCAGCCCCGGAATCCTTAAGGGGGGGATTTACAATGAGCAGTTCTTC. It codes for CASSPGILKGGIYNEQFF. This chain links TRBV4-1 with TRBJ2-1; D perhaps matches TRBD2 (7 bases). The CDR3 sequence is 18 residues long. Per germline, CDR1 MGHRA and CDR2 YSYEKL. Trimming shortened V by 4 bases and J by 4 bases, and 23 bases separated the two germline ends.

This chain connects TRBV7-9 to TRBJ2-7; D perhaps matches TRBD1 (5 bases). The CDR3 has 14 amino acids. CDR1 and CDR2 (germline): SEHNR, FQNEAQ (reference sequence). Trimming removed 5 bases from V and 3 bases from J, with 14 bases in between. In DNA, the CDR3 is TGTGCCAGCAGCCCAGGGATCACAGGCTACGAGCAGTACTTC. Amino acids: CASSPGITGYEQYF.

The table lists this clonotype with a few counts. This chain's CDR3 is CASSQEQGGNTDTQYF. In nucleotides, the CDR3 is TGTGCCAGCAGCCAAGAGCAGGGGGGGAACACAGATACGCAGTATTTT. The chain uses TRBV4-2 and TRBJ2-3; either TRBD1 or TRBD2 may supply D (7 bases each). Germline V lookup: CDR1 LGHNA, CDR2 YNFKEQ. This CDR3 is 16 amino acids long. V shed 0 bases and J shed 2 bases, with 12 bases lying between them.

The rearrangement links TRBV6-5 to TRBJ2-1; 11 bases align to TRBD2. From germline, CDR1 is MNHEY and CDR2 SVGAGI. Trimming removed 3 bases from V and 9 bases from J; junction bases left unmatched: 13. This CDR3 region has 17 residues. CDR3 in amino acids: CASSYLASGGPLGEQFF. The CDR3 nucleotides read TGTGCCAGCAGTTATCTAGCTAGCGGGGGGCCGCTTGGTGAGCAGTTCTTC.

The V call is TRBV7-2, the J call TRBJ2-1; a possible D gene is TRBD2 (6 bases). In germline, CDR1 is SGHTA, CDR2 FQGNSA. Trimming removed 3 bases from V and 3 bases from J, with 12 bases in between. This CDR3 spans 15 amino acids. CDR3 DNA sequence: TGTGCCAGCAGCTTTGCGGGATCCTTCTACAATGAGCAGTTCTTC. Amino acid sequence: CASSFAGSFYNEQFF. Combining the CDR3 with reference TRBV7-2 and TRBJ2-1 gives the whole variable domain GAGVSQSPSNKVTEKGKDVELRCDPISGHTALYWYRQSLGQGLEFLIYFQGNSAPDKSGLPSDRFSAERTGGSVSTLTIQRTQQEDSAVYLCASSFAGSFYNEQFFGPGTRLTVL.

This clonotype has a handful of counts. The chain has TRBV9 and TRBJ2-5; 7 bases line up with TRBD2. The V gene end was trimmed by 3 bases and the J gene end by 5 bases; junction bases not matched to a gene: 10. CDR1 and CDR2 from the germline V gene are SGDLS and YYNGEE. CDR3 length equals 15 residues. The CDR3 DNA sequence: TGTGCCAGCAGCGCGCGACTAGCCCCAGCCGAGACCCAGTACTTC. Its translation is CASSARLAPAETQYF.